The rows below give T cell receptor beta chains drawn from one sample of a study of T cell responses to AZD1222 COVID-19 vaccine. Clones were sequenced by immunoSEQ multiplex PCR, and TCRdb holds only the in-frame ones, with some missing. This table holds roughly 93,000 clones, roughly 90% found once. This sample comprised peripheral blood, obtained on day 0 of AZD1222 vaccination. The receptors originated from an adult in good health. CDR3s include the opening cysteine and the closing phenylalanine or tryptophan. D genes are given only for firm matches. Expanded clones are given a class, and other clones once, few, many or no size at all.

cdr3_aa: CASSLVVLATGELFF
cdr3_nt: TGTGCCAGCAGCTTAGTGGTGTTGGCCACCGGGGAGCTGTTTTTT
clone_size: NA
j_call: TRBJ2-2
v_call: TRBV7-9
d_call: NA

cdr3_aa: CASSQDPGYGYTF
cdr3_nt: TGCGCCAGCAGCCAAGATCCGGGCTATGGCTACACCTTC
clone_size: NA
j_call: TRBJ1-2
v_call: TRBV4-3
d_call: NA

cdr3_aa: CASNSGGSTDTQYF
cdr3_nt: TGTGCCAGCAACTCGGGAGGATCCACAGATACGCAGTATTTT
clone_size: NA
j_call: TRBJ2-3
v_call: TRBV28
d_call: TRBD2

cdr3_aa: CASSENPLNYGYTF
cdr3_nt: TGTGCCAGCAGTGAAAACCCTCTGAACTATGGCTACACCTTC
clone_size: NA
j_call: TRBJ1-2
v_call: TRBV25-1
d_call: NA

cdr3_aa: CASSQGTITEAFF
cdr3_nt: TGTGCCAGCAGTCAAGGGACCATCACTGAAGCTTTCTTT
clone_size: once
j_call: TRBJ1-1
v_call: TRBV28
d_call: NA

cdr3_aa: CASRSGQGWTDTQYF
cdr3_nt: TGTGCCAGTAGATCGGGACAGGGCTGGACGGATACGCAGTATTTT
clone_size: NA
j_call: TRBJ2-3
v_call: TRBV19
d_call: TRBD1

cdr3_aa: CASSFHTGSYNEQFF
cdr3_nt: TGTGCCAGCAGTTTCCACACGGGCTCCTACAATGAGCAGTTCTTC
clone_size: NA
j_call: TRBJ2-1
v_call: TRBV6-5
d_call: NA

cdr3_aa: CASKDSNQPQHF
cdr3_nt: TGTGCCAGCAAAGACAGTAATCAGCCCCAGCATTTT
clone_size: NA
j_call: TRBJ1-5
v_call: TRBV6-5
d_call: NA

cdr3_aa: CASSLFYGESNQPQHF
cdr3_nt: TGTGCCAGCAGCTTGTTTTACGGTGAAAGCAATCAGCCCCAGCATTTT
clone_size: few
j_call: TRBJ1-5
v_call: TRBV5-8
d_call: NA

cdr3_aa: CASSLAGIASTDTQYF
cdr3_nt: TGCGCCAGCAGCTTGGCCGGGATAGCCAGCACAGATACGCAGTATTTT
clone_size: NA
j_call: TRBJ2-3
v_call: TRBV5-1
d_call: NA

cdr3_aa: CASSYSFRSSYEQYF
cdr3_nt: TGTGCCAGCAGTTACAGCTTCCGGAGCTCCTACGAGCAGTACTTC
clone_size: NA
j_call: TRBJ2-7
v_call: TRBV6-5
d_call: NA

cdr3_aa: CASSPLWGAGTQYF
cdr3_nt: TGTGCCAGCAGCCCTTTGTGGGGTGCGGGTACGCAGTATTTT
clone_size: NA
j_call: TRBJ2-3
v_call: TRBV5-8
d_call: NA

cdr3_aa: CASNPGQATGYTF
cdr3_nt: TGTGCCAGTAACCCGGGACAAGCTACGGGCTACACCTTC
clone_size: NA
j_call: TRBJ1-2
v_call: TRBV19
d_call: NA

cdr3_aa: CASSSSEGLGYGYTF
cdr3_nt: TGTGCCAGCTCTTCGTCCGAGGGCTTGGGCTATGGCTACACCTTC
clone_size: NA
j_call: TRBJ1-2
v_call: TRBV18
d_call: NA

cdr3_aa: CASSPRGTSLEQYF
cdr3_nt: TGTGCCAGCAGCCCTAGGGGCACTAGCTTGGAGCAGTACTTC
clone_size: NA
j_call: TRBJ2-7
v_call: TRBV7-2
d_call: NA

cdr3_aa: CASNPGGEKLFF
cdr3_nt: TGTGCCAGCAACCCAGGGGGGGAAAAACTGTTTTTT
clone_size: NA
j_call: TRBJ1-4
v_call: TRBV7-9
d_call: TRBD1